The 9 T cell receptor beta chains below all came from one sample that was sequenced in a study of response to subunit inactivated influenza vaccine. TCRdb fed the RT-PCR reads into MiXCR, producing one record per CDR3 protein. The sample carries 200,000 to 250,000 distinct CDR3 sequences, about 12% recorded once. Here the sequenced sample was non-naive T cells sorted from PBMCs, taken 14 to 15 days before vaccination. The receptors originated from a man aged 50 to 60 who received an inactivated influenza vaccine.

This clonotype was seen a few times. The chain recombines TRBV5-1 with TRBJ1-2; D is unclear. Germline CDR1 and CDR2: SGHRS and YFSETQ. CDR3 length: 14 residues. V was pared by 0 bases and J by 1 base, with 7 bases between. For the CDR3, the DNA is TGCGCCAGCAGCTTGGTAGGCCTTAACTATGGCTACACCTTC. This encodes CASSLVGLNYGYTF.

The chain couples TRBV10-2 to TRBJ1-6, with 8 bases matching TRBD1. CDR1 and CDR2 (germline): WSHSY, SAAADI. Trimming at V came to 6 bases and at J to 8 bases, leaving 3 bases not matched to a gene. This CDR3 region has 13 residues. The CDR3 is CASRDREDSPLHF. In DNA form, the CDR3 reads TGCGCCAGCAGGGACAGGGAAGATTCACCCCTCCACTTT.

The gene calls are TRBV12-3 or TRBV12-4 and TRBJ2-3; TRBD1 is a possible D gene (5 bases). The V and J ends lost 7 bases and 1 base respectively, with 15 bases between them. The CDR3 runs to 15 residues. The CDR3 here is CASTQGGAGTDTQYF. The CDR3 coding sequence is TGTGCCAGCACCCAAGGTGGGGCGGGCACAGATACGCAGTATTTT.

This clonotype was seen only a few times. This sequence joins TRBV20-1 and TRBJ1-1; D perhaps matches TRBD1 (6 bases). Germline values: CDR1 DFQATT, CDR2 SNEGSKA (reference sequence). This CDR3 contains 12 residues. V shed 2 bases and J shed 7 bases, with 11 bases lying between them. CDR3 bases: TGCAGTGCTAGATACAGGGACGGTGAAGCTTTCTTT. This translates into CSARYRDGEAFF.

This chain connects TRBV20-1 to TRBJ2-5; D possibly corresponds to TRBD2 (6 bases). The germline V gene has CDR1 DFQATT and CDR2 SNEGSKA (reference sequence). Trimming removed 5 bases at V and 3 bases at J, with 10 bases between. The CDR3 has 12 residues. The CDR3 DNA follows: TGCAGTGCTCTCCGACTAGAAGAGACCCAGTACTTC. Its translation is CSALRLEETQYF.

This clonotype was detected only a few times. This rearrangement joins TRBV11-2 to TRBJ2-1, with TRBD2 matching over 8 bases. The V gene's germline CDR1 is SGHAT and CDR2 FQNNGV. There are 14 residues in the CDR3. With 10 bases clipped from V and 2 bases from J, the junction kept 7 bases outside the gene matches. The CDR3 DNA reads TGTGCCACCTTTAGCGGGATCCCCTACAATGAGCAGTTCTTC. Protein sequence: CATFSGIPYNEQFF.

This clonotype showed up just a few times. The chain has TRBV29-1 and TRBJ2-3; possible D gene TRBD1, 5 bases. Germline V gene sequence: CDR1 SQVTM, CDR2 ANQGSEA. Trimming shortened V by 3 bases and J by 1 base, and 8 bases separated the two germline ends. This CDR3 is built from 13 residues. CDR3 DNA sequence: TGCAGCGTTGACATAGGGGGCACAGATACGCAGTATTTT. Its protein is CSVDIGGTDTQYF.

This clonotype appeared a few times. The V and J genes are TRBV20-1 and TRBJ1-4; D is undetermined. V gave up 7 bases and J gave up 0 bases, with 12 bases separating them. Germline lookup yields CDR1 DFQATT and CDR2 SNEGSKA (reference sequence). This CDR3 is built from 14 residues. The CDR3 sequence is CSVLDTATNEKLFF. The CDR3 DNA reads TGCAGTGTTCTCGACACCGCAACTAATGAAAAACTGTTTTTT.

This clonotype was counted only a few times. The gene calls are TRBV18 and TRBJ2-4; D gene uncertain. The CDR3 extends over 15 amino acids. The germline V gene has CDR1 KGHSH and CDR2 LQKENI. The ends were cut back, 5 bases at V and 0 bases at J, with 11 bases in the middle. The CDR3 DNA sequence: TGTGCCAGCTCAGAGGTTGGAATAGCCAAAAACATTCAGTACTTC. This encodes CASSEVGIAKNIQYF.